Listed below are T cell receptor beta chains from one sample, sequenced in a study of T cell changes during pregnancy in multiple sclerosis. Here immunoSEQ multiplex PCR was the method, and the copy in TCRdb shows in-frame clones only, minus some. Altogether some 100,000 clones are present, just over 90% being singletons, with the ten largest covering 0.95% to 1.5%. Sequenced material: peripheral blood, taken in the second trimester of pregnancy. Receptors originate from a female donor with multiple sclerosis, enrolled in a pregnancy study. CDR3s include the opening cysteine and the closing phenylalanine or tryptophan. The order of the fields is J gene, D gene, V gene, clone size, CDR3 protein, CDR3 DNA. D genes are given only for firm matches. Clone size is given for some rows only: seen once, a few or many times, or a class if the clone is expanded.

j_gene: TRBJ1-6; d_gene: .; v_gene: TRBV30; abundance: .; CDR3aa: CAWDIERGDSPLHF; CDR3nt: TGTGCCTGGGATATTGAAAGAGGTGATTCACCCCTCCACTTT
j_gene: TRBJ2-1; d_gene: .; v_gene: TRBV11-3; abundance: .; CDR3aa: CASSLFAGASYNEQFF; CDR3nt: TGTGCCAGCAGCTTGTTCGCGGGGGCGAGCTACAATGAGCAGTTCTTC
j_gene: TRBJ1-5; d_gene: .; v_gene: TRBV11-2; abundance: .; CDR3aa: CASSLEGQSNQPQHF; CDR3nt: TGTGCCAGCAGCTTAGAAGGACAGAGCAATCAGCCCCAGCATTTT
j_gene: TRBJ1-1; d_gene: TRBD1; v_gene: TRBV27; abundance: few; CDR3aa: CASGRGQGAFF; CDR3nt: TGTGCCAGCGGTAGGGGACAGGGGGCTTTCTTT
j_gene: TRBJ1-3; d_gene: .; v_gene: TRBV19; abundance: .; CDR3aa: CASRTTRTGNTIYF; CDR3nt: TGTGCCAGTAGGACGACGAGGACTGGAAACACCATATATTTT
j_gene: TRBJ1-5; d_gene: .; v_gene: TRBV6-5; abundance: .; CDR3aa: CASSRDRGTEPQHF; CDR3nt: TGTGCCAGCAGCCGTGATCGGGGGACGGAGCCCCAGCATTTT
j_gene: TRBJ1-2; d_gene: .; v_gene: TRBV11-2; abundance: .; CDR3aa: CASSPQVDYGYTF; CDR3nt: TGTGCCAGCAGCCCGCAGGTGGACTATGGCTACACCTTC
j_gene: TRBJ2-1; d_gene: .; v_gene: TRBV4-2; abundance: .; CDR3aa: CASSQQDKLDNEQFF; CDR3nt: TGTGCCAGCAGCCAACAGGATAAGTTGGACAATGAGCAGTTCTTC
j_gene: TRBJ1-3; d_gene: .; v_gene: TRBV7-8; abundance: .; CDR3aa: CASSQPAVGRVNTIYF; CDR3nt: TGTGCCAGCAGCCAACCAGCCGTGGGTCGGGTAAACACCATATATTTT
j_gene: TRBJ2-2; d_gene: TRBD1; v_gene: TRBV5-5; abundance: many; CDR3aa: CASSLGQGLYTGELFF; CDR3nt: TGTGCCAGCAGCTTGGGACAGGGGCTATACACCGGGGAGCTGTTTTTT
j_gene: TRBJ2-2; d_gene: TRBD1; v_gene: TRBV5-1; abundance: .; CDR3aa: CASSGLQGVGELFF; CDR3nt: TGCGCCAGCAGCGGGCTGCAGGGGGTTGGGGAGCTGTTTTTT
j_gene: TRBJ1-1; d_gene: .; v_gene: TRBV5-6; abundance: .; CDR3aa: CASSLRVTEAFF; CDR3nt: TGTGCCAGCAGCTTGCGAGTTACTGAAGCTTTCTTT
j_gene: TRBJ2-1; d_gene: TRBD1; v_gene: TRBV18; abundance: .; CDR3aa: CASSPPIQGVSNEQFF; CDR3nt: TGTGCCAGCTCACCACCGATACAGGGGGTATCTAATGAGCAGTTCTTC
j_gene: TRBJ2-7; d_gene: .; v_gene: TRBV5-6; abundance: once; CDR3aa: CASSLGGGYEQYF; CDR3nt: TGTGCCAGCAGCTTAGGAGGAGGATACGAGCAGTACTTC
j_gene: TRBJ2-7; d_gene: TRBD2; v_gene: TRBV25-1; abundance: .; CDR3aa: CASRGGIAEGSREQYF; CDR3nt: TGTGCCAGCAGGGGAGGGATAGCGGAGGGGTCTCGAGAGCAGTACTTC
j_gene: TRBJ2-7; d_gene: .; v_gene: TRBV11-2; abundance: .; CDR3aa: CASSREGYEQYF; CDR3nt: TGTGCCAGCAGCCGAGAGGGATACGAGCAGTACTTC
j_gene: TRBJ1-1; d_gene: .; v_gene: TRBV28; abundance: .; CDR3aa: CASAQQGLNTEAFF; CDR3nt: TGTGCCAGCGCTCAACAGGGATTGAACACTGAAGCTTTCTTT
j_gene: TRBJ2-5; d_gene: .; v_gene: TRBV5-4; abundance: .; CDR3aa: CASSVLSGQETQYF; CDR3nt: TGTGCCAGCAGCGTCCTGTCGGGGCAAGAGACCCAGTACTTC
j_gene: TRBJ1-1; d_gene: .; v_gene: TRBV28; abundance: .; CDR3aa: CASSPARGMSTEAFF; CDR3nt: TGTGCCAGCAGCCCGGCCCGGGGGATGAGCACTGAAGCTTTCTTT
j_gene: TRBJ1-5; d_gene: TRBD1; v_gene: TRBV15; abundance: .; CDR3aa: CATSSLPQTGNQPQHF; CDR3nt: TGTGCCACCAGCAGCCTTCCCCAGACAGGGAATCAGCCCCAGCATTTT
j_gene: TRBJ2-1; d_gene: .; v_gene: TRBV27; abundance: once; CDR3aa: CASSPRVGAYNEQFF; CDR3nt: TGTGCCAGCAGTCCTCGGGTAGGTGCCTACAATGAGCAGTTCTTC
j_gene: TRBJ2-2; d_gene: .; v_gene: TRBV6-6; abundance: .; CDR3aa: CASFAGGNGELFF; CDR3nt: TGTGCCAGCTTCGCAGGGGGGAACGGGGAGCTGTTTTTT
j_gene: TRBJ1-6; d_gene: .; v_gene: TRBV30; abundance: .; CDR3aa: CAWQTGTNSPLHF; CDR3nt: TGTGCCTGGCAAACAGGGACCAATTCACCCCTCCACTTT
j_gene: TRBJ1-5; d_gene: .; v_gene: TRBV2; abundance: .; CDR3aa: CASRKGGADQPQHF; CDR3nt: TGTGCCAGCAGGAAGGGAGGGGCGGATCAGCCCCAGCATTTT
j_gene: TRBJ1-2; d_gene: .; v_gene: TRBV7-2; abundance: .; CDR3aa: CASSLGGGVGYTF; CDR3nt: TGTGCCAGCAGCTTGGGCGGGGGGGTTGGCTACACCTTC
j_gene: TRBJ1-4; d_gene: .; v_gene: TRBV7-9; abundance: .; CDR3aa: CASSLQGPNEKLFF; CDR3nt: TGTGCCAGCAGCTTACAGGGGCCTAATGAAAAACTGTTTTTT
j_gene: TRBJ2-1; d_gene: .; v_gene: TRBV5-4; abundance: .; CDR3aa: CASSPQRRAYNEQFF; CDR3nt: TGTGCCAGCAGCCCACAGCGCAGGGCTTACAATGAGCAGTTCTTC
j_gene: TRBJ1-2; d_gene: TRBD1; v_gene: TRBV11-2; abundance: .; CDR3aa: CASSLSRGRLDYGYTF; CDR3nt: TGTGCCAGCAGCTTAAGCAGGGGGCGGCTAGACTATGGCTACACCTTC
j_gene: TRBJ2-4; d_gene: TRBD2; v_gene: TRBV5-1; abundance: .; CDR3aa: CASSPGLAGDRNIQYF; CDR3nt: TGCGCCAGCAGCCCGGGACTAGCGGGAGACAGAAACATTCAGTACTTC
j_gene: TRBJ2-7; d_gene: .; v_gene: TRBV19; abundance: .; CDR3aa: CASSMEAGYEQYF; CDR3nt: TGTGCCAGTAGTATGGAGGCAGGCTACGAGCAGTACTTC
j_gene: TRBJ2-6; d_gene: .; v_gene: TRBV15; abundance: once; CDR3aa: CATSRSESGANVLTF; CDR3nt: TGTGCCACCAGCAGGAGCGAGTCAGGGGCCAACGTCCTGACTTTC
j_gene: TRBJ1-1; d_gene: .; v_gene: TRBV27; abundance: once; CDR3aa: CASSFTTGSSTEAFF; CDR3nt: TGTGCCAGCAGTTTCACTACAGGTTCGAGCACTGAAGCTTTCTTT
j_gene: TRBJ2-7; d_gene: .; v_gene: TRBV29-1; abundance: .; CDR3aa: CSVLQDNSYEQYF; CDR3nt: TGCAGCGTTCTCCAGGACAATTCCTACGAGCAGTACTTC
j_gene: TRBJ1-6; d_gene: .; v_gene: TRBV5-1; abundance: once; CDR3aa: CASNAGVNSPLHF; CDR3nt: TGCGCCAGCAACGCAGGGGTCAATTCACCCCTCCACTTT
j_gene: TRBJ2-7; d_gene: TRBD2; v_gene: TRBV19; abundance: .; CDR3aa: CASSSTSGSLFNEQYF; CDR3nt: TGTGCCAGTAGTAGCACTAGCGGGAGCCTTTTCAACGAGCAGTACTTC
j_gene: TRBJ1-5; d_gene: .; v_gene: TRBV30; abundance: .; CDR3aa: CAWTVAGGNQPQHF; CDR3nt: TGTGCCTGGACGGTAGCCGGGGGCAATCAGCCCCAGCATTTT
j_gene: TRBJ2-3; d_gene: TRBD1; v_gene: TRBV2; abundance: .; CDR3aa: CATDRDRGGGTQYF; CDR3nt: TGTGCCACCGACCGGGACAGGGGAGGGGGTACGCAGTATTTT
j_gene: TRBJ1-2; d_gene: TRBD1; v_gene: TRBV2; abundance: .; CDR3aa: CASSVLMTGGDGYTF; CDR3nt: TGTGCCAGCAGTGTTCTAATGACAGGGGGTGATGGCTACACCTTC
j_gene: TRBJ2-1; d_gene: .; v_gene: TRBV7-2; abundance: .; CDR3aa: CASSLVGQGEQFF; CDR3nt: TGTGCCAGCAGCTTAGTGGGACAAGGTGAGCAGTTCTTC
j_gene: TRBJ2-2; d_gene: .; v_gene: TRBV5-1; abundance: .; CDR3aa: CASSLSGGTGELFF; CDR3nt: TGCGCCAGCAGCCTATCCGGGGGCACCGGGGAGCTGTTTTTT
j_gene: TRBJ2-7; d_gene: TRBD1; v_gene: TRBV5-6; abundance: .; CDR3aa: CASSLGVRGYSYEQYF; CDR3nt: TGTGCCAGCAGCTTGGGGGTCAGGGGGTATTCCTACGAGCAGTACTTC
j_gene: TRBJ2-1; d_gene: TRBD2; v_gene: TRBV6-5; abundance: few; CDR3aa: CASSSSPGTIGEQFF; CDR3nt: TGTGCCAGCAGTTCGAGTCCCGGGACTATCGGTGAGCAGTTCTTC
j_gene: TRBJ2-1; d_gene: .; v_gene: TRBV6-5; abundance: .; CDR3aa: CASSYGQGSYNEQFF; CDR3nt: TGTGCCAGCAGTTACGGGCAGGGGTCCTACAATGAGCAGTTCTTC
j_gene: TRBJ1-3; d_gene: TRBD1; v_gene: TRBV6-1; abundance: .; CDR3aa: CASSARQGPNTIYF; CDR3nt: TGTGCCAGCAGTGCGAGACAGGGGCCTAACACCATATATTTT
j_gene: TRBJ2-3; d_gene: .; v_gene: TRBV29-1; abundance: .; CDR3aa: CSVQGRSTDTQYF; CDR3nt: TGCAGCGTTCAGGGCAGAAGCACAGATACGCAGTATTTT
j_gene: TRBJ2-7; d_gene: TRBD1; v_gene: TRBV14; abundance: .; CDR3aa: CASSSTRTGSYEQYF; CDR3nt: TGTGCCAGCAGCTCCACGAGGACAGGGAGCTACGAGCAGTACTTC
j_gene: TRBJ1-3; d_gene: .; v_gene: TRBV7-2; abundance: .; CDR3aa: CASSPHSYRDGNTIYF; CDR3nt: TGTGCCAGCAGCCCTCACTCCTACAGGGATGGAAACACCATATATTTT
j_gene: TRBJ2-1; d_gene: TRBD2; v_gene: TRBV7-6; abundance: .; CDR3aa: CASSAGTGGPWNEQFF; CDR3nt: TGTGCCAGCAGTGCCGGGACGGGAGGGCCGTGGAATGAGCAGTTCTTC
j_gene: TRBJ1-3; d_gene: TRBD1; v_gene: TRBV28; abundance: .; CDR3aa: CASRRQGNSGNTIYF; CDR3nt: TGTGCCAGCAGGAGACAGGGAAACTCTGGAAACACCATATATTTT
j_gene: TRBJ1-2; d_gene: .; v_gene: TRBV2; abundance: .; CDR3aa: CASSDRVNYGYTF; CDR3nt: TGTGCCAGCAGTGACAGGGTGAACTATGGCTACACCTTC
j_gene: TRBJ2-7; d_gene: TRBD2; v_gene: TRBV18; abundance: .; CDR3aa: CASSPGLADFSYEQYF; CDR3nt: TGTGCCAGCTCACCTGGACTAGCCGACTTCTCCTACGAGCAGTACTTC
j_gene: TRBJ1-1; d_gene: .; v_gene: TRBV7-6; abundance: .; CDR3aa: CASSLGRNTEAFF; CDR3nt: TGTGCCAGCAGCTTAGGCAGAAACACTGAAGCTTTCTTT
j_gene: TRBJ2-7; d_gene: .; v_gene: TRBV2; abundance: once; CDR3aa: CASNPARGYEQYF; CDR3nt: TGTGCCAGCAACCCGGCCAGAGGCTACGAGCAGTACTTC
j_gene: TRBJ2-3; d_gene: TRBD2; v_gene: TRBV19; abundance: once; CDR3aa: CASRRGGLAGHTSTDTQYF; CDR3nt: TGTGCCAGTCGCCGAGGGGGCCTAGCGGGACATACTAGCACAGATACGCAGTATTTT
j_gene: TRBJ2-1; d_gene: TRBD2; v_gene: TRBV7-3; abundance: once; CDR3aa: CASSPSSGRRSYNEQFF; CDR3nt: TGTGCCAGCAGCCCATCTAGCGGGAGACGATCCTACAATGAGCAGTTCTTC